The clone carrying this TCR beta chain has just a few counts. Its antigen is not identified. This entry belongs to a study of T-cell memory formation after mild COVID-19. Study-wide background: Largely donor-specific sequence clusters came from a couple of donors. Points from the study as a whole: A balance of CD4 and CD8 characterized clones contracting day 15 to 85, whereas later expanders leaned CD4+. Prior to infection, memory already included some responding clones, suggesting cross-reactive memory joined. Contracting CD4+ clones sat mainly in CM and EM; CD8+ in EMRA.

TCRdb re-derived calls from the 5' RACE reads in MiXCR, one entry per CDR3 protein. The sample holds fewer than 250,000 distinct CDR3 sequences, about 17% seen once. Germline CDR1 SGHRS, CDR2 YFSETQ. Between the trimmed V and J ends, which lost 0 bases and 7 bases, there was a span of 11 bases. The CDR3 spans 14 residues. V is TRBV5-1 and J is TRBJ1-5; a weak D match, TRBD1 (5 bases). The TCR comes from an adult woman who had mild COVID-19 (a few samples of this study predate the infection). Cell type and time point are not known. Sequenced input: PBMCs or a T cell subset sorted from them (not recorded which). CDR3 in DNA: TGCGCCAGCAGCTTGGACGGGGCTGGACAGCCCCAGCATTTT. It yields the protein CASSLDGAGQPQHF.